This T cell receptor (beta chain) was identified in a study of T-cell memory formation after mild COVID-19. Notes on the study in general: Cross-reactive memory seemingly joined, as some responding clones were found in pre-infection memory.

Points on this clonotype: Its specificity is not known. Given a much more abundant clone one base away, this may be a read error. This likely comes from a read error, as the CDR3 has no conserved phenylalanine or tryptophan at its end.

Germline V gene sequence: CDR1 LGHNA, CDR2 YSLEER. V gave up 0 bases and J gave up 8 bases; unmatched junction bases: 7. This CDR3 region has 15 residues. TCRdb analysed the 5' RACE reads with MiXCR anew, one entry per CDR3 protein. Of more than 120,000 distinct CDR3 sequences listed, over 6% are singletons. The rearrangement joins TRBV4-3 to TRBJ2-5, with TRBD2 matching over 9 bases. The sample consisted of PBMCs or a T cell subset sorted from them (not recorded which). The TCR originated in an adult woman who had mild COVID-19 (a few samples of this study predate the infection). Cell type and time point are not known. CDR3: CASSQDWREGFTQYL. Here the CDR3 DNA reads TGCGCCAGCAGCCAAGACTGGCGGGAGGGGTTTACCCAGTACTTA.